What follows are 30 T cell receptor beta chains derived from one specimen sequenced in a study of T cells in women clearing cervical HPV infection. Measured with immunoSEQ multiplex PCR; TCRdb has only the in-frame clones, and not every one. The table for this sample gives approximately 40,000 clones. Sequenced input: blood buffy coat. These receptor sequences come from a woman aged 18 to 75 with a cervical HPV16 infection that either progressed to CIN3+ or cleared (not recorded which).

As to this clone: The read falls 3 residues short of the CDR3 end, and the missing part is taken from the germline J gene. V and J are TRBV7-6 and TRBJ2-5; 10 bases fit TRBD2. The CDR3 extends over 17 amino acids. The germline gives CDR1 SGHVS, CDR2 FNYEAQ. V gave up 2 bases and J gave up 5 bases; unmatched junction bases: 11. CDR3 protein: CASSLSLAGAPGETQYF. Incomplete CDR3 DNA: TGTGCCAGCAGCTTAAGTCTAGCGGGAGCCCCCGGGGAGACC.

Note on this clone: Sequencing ends 3 residues short of the CDR3 end; the germline J gene provides the rest. This chain connects TRBV19 to TRBJ2-1, with D possibly matching TRBD1 (5 bases). Looked up from germline, CDR1 is LNHDA and CDR2 is SQIVND (reference sequence). The CDR3 has 16 amino acids. Trimming left V 3 bases short and J 7 bases short, with 19 bases between. CDR3 sequence reads: CASSILRGQGSNEQFF. The sequenced part of the CDR3 DNA is TGTGCCAGTAGTATTCTCCGTGGCCAGGGATCGAATGAG.

Turning to this clone: The read terminates 3 residues before the CDR3 end, so the remaining end is supplied by the germline J gene. This rearrangement joins TRBV5-1 to TRBJ2-2, with TRBD1 as a possible D gene (6 bases). CDR3 length equals 15 residues. Deletions cut 4 bases from V and 2 bases from J, with 12 bases between. Germline V gene data show CDR1 as SGHRS and CDR2 as YFSETQ. The part of the CDR3 DNA that was read is TGCGCCAGCAGCCTACGGGACACTAACACCGGGGAG. Translation: CASSLRDTNTGE. The whole CDR3 reads CASSLRDTNTGELFF.

A note on this clone: The CDR3 end lies 3 residues beyond the end of the read and is filled in from the germline J gene. This chain joins TRBV11-2 and TRBJ1-1; D is perhaps TRBD1 (5 bases). Germline CDR1 reads SGHAT; CDR2 reads FQNNGV. Trimming left V 4 bases short and J 2 bases short, with 14 bases between. The CDR3 has 15 amino acids. The CDR3 sequence is CASSSLTDSNTEAFF. The CDR3 bases that were read are TGTGCCAGCAGCTCCTTAACCGACAGTAACACTGAA. Looking up the rest from reference TRBV11-2 and TRBJ1-1 gives the full variable domain: EAGVAQSPRYKIIEKRQSVAFWCNPISGHATLYWYQQILGQGPKLLIQFQNNGVVDDSQLPKDRFSAERLKGVDSTLKIQPAKLEDSAVYLCASSSLTDSNTEAFFGQGTRLTVV.

As concerns this clone: Read coverage stops 3 residues before the CDR3 terminus; the germline J gene supplies the remainder. The rearrangement links TRBV5-1 to TRBJ2-7; TRBD1 matches at 9 bases. Per the germline V gene, CDR1 is SGHRS and CDR2 is YFSETQ. After removal of 0 bases from V and 3 bases from J, the junction contained 7 bases not matched to a gene. This CDR3 has 16 residues. The sequenced CDR3 bases are TGCGCCAGCAGCTTGGTCAAACAGGGGGCTGTCTACGAG. It translates to CASSLVKQGAVYE. The whole CDR3 region reads CASSLVKQGAVYEQYF. The variable domain in full, completed from reference TRBV5-1 and TRBJ2-7, reads KAGVTQTPRYLIKTRGQQVTLSCSPISGHRSVSWYQQTPGQGLQFLFEYFSETQRNKGNFPGRFSGRQFSNSRSEMNVSTLELGDSALYLCASSLVKQGAVYEQYFGPGTRLTVT.

Concerning this clone itself: The read stops 3 residues short of the end of the CDR3; the missing end is completed from the germline J gene. V is TRBV7-9 and J is TRBJ1-1, with D hard to call. CDR1 is SEHNR, CDR2 FQNEAQ, per germline (reference sequence). Trimming shortened V by 7 bases and J by 5 bases, and 17 bases separated the two germline ends. This CDR3 spans 14 amino acids. CDR3 bases read: TGTGCCAGCACCGCATTACGGGGTCCGACTGAA. Protein sequence: CASTALRGPTE. The whole CDR3 sequence reads CASTALRGPTEAFF.

Details on this clone: The CDR3 is cut off 3 residues early in the read; its end comes from the germline J gene. V is TRBV7-3 and J is TRBJ2-3; TRBD2 matches at 12 bases. The ends lost 1 base at V and 5 bases at J; junction bases unmatched: 13. The CDR3 has 19 residues. Germline V gene lookup returns CDR1 SGHTA and CDR2 FQGTGA. CDR3 bases read: TGTGCCAGCAGCTTAATGAAAGGTCGGACTAGCGGGAAAAGAGATACG. It codes for CASSLMKGRTSGKRDT. The complete CDR3 reads CASSLMKGRTSGKRDTQYF. Looking up the rest from reference TRBV7-3 and TRBJ2-3 gives the full variable domain: GAGVSQTPSNKVTEKGKYVELRCDPISGHTALYWYRQSLGQGPEFLIYFQGTGAADDSGLPNDRFFAVRPEGSVSTLKIQRTERGDSAVYLCASSLMKGRTSGKRDTQYFGPGTRLTVL.

About this clone itself: The CDR3 extends 3 residues past the end of the read, so its final part is completed from the germline J gene. V gene TRBV2 combines with J gene TRBJ1-2; D remains unclear. The CDR3 covers 12 residues. Germline V gene data show CDR1 as SNHLY and CDR2 as FYNNEI. With 3 bases removed from V and 3 bases from J, the gap between germline ends came to 5 bases. The CDR3 here is CASSEQDYGYTF. CDR3 bases read: TGTGCCAGCAGTGAGCAGGACTATGGC.

As concerns this clone: Read sequence stops 3 residues before the CDR3 end, and the germline J gene provides the missing end. The rearrangement uses TRBV5-5 and TRBJ1-1; 9 bases match TRBD1. Germline-derived CDR1 and CDR2 are SGHKS and YYEKEE (reference sequence). The CDR3 runs to 15 residues. Losses at the gene ends were 0 bases for V and 0 bases for J; bases not matched to a gene: 0. The covered CDR3 bases are TGTGCCAGCAGCTTGGGGGACAGGGTGAACACTGAA. Its translation: CASSLGDRVNTE. The complete CDR3 sequence is CASSLGDRVNTEAFF. The whole variable domain, remainder taken from reference TRBV5-5 and TRBJ1-1, is DAGVTQSPTHLIKTRGQQVTLRCSPISGHKSVSWYQQVLGQGPQFIFQYYEKEERGRGNFPDRFSARQFPNYSSELNVNALLLGDSALYLCASSLGDRVNTEAFFGQGTRLTVV.

A word on this clone: Read sequence stops 3 residues before the CDR3 end, and the germline J gene provides the missing end. The V and J genes are TRBV27 and TRBJ1-1; 11 bases agree with TRBD1. In germline, CDR1 is MNHEY, CDR2 SMNVEV (reference sequence). The CDR3 totals 15 residues. J lost 5 bases, V lost 7 bases, and 9 bases had no gene match. The CDR3 here is CASNAWGTGGTEAFF. CDR3 bases read: TGTGCCAGCAACGCGTGGGGGACAGGGGGGACTGAA.

Points on this clone: The read stops 3 residues short of the end of the CDR3; the missing end is completed from the germline J gene. The chain joins TRBV4-1 to TRBJ2-7; 8 positions agree with TRBD2. CDR3 length: 17 residues. V was pared by 2 bases and J by 3 bases, with 12 bases of the junction left unmatched. Germline V gene lookup returns CDR1 MGHRA and CDR2 YSYEKL. CDR3 bases read: TGCGCCAGCAGCCAAACCCGAACGGGAGGGGCTATCTACGAG. Its protein is CASSQTRTGGAIYE. The CDR3 in its entirety is CASSQTRTGGAIYEQYF.

A word on this clone: The DNA ends 3 residues before the CDR3 does, and the rest of the CDR3 is filled in from the germline J gene. The chain uses TRBV5-5 and TRBJ2-7, with D possibly TRBD1 on 6 matching bases. The germline gives CDR1 SGHKS, CDR2 YYEKEE (reference sequence). CDR3 length equals 13 residues. V shed 3 bases and J shed 0 bases, with 7 bases lying between them. CDR3 region: CASSSTGSYEQYF. The part of the CDR3 DNA that was read is TGTGCCAGCAGCTCGACAGGCTCCTACGAG.

Of note for this clone: The CDR3 extends 3 residues past the end of the read, so its final part is completed from the germline J gene. The V call is TRBV7-6, the J call TRBJ2-3; D may be TRBD1 (6 bases). The V and J ends lost 2 bases and 2 bases respectively, with 17 bases between them. The CDR3 is made up of 17 amino acids. Germline CDR1 and CDR2: SGHVS and FNYEAQ. CDR3 bases read: TGTGCCAGCAGCTTACCCATAACAGGGCCTAACACAGATACG. Translated: CASSLPITGPNTDT. The full CDR3 sequence reads CASSLPITGPNTDTQYF. Complete variable domain (other parts from reference TRBV7-6 and TRBJ2-3): GAGVSQSPRYKVTKRGQDVALRCDPISGHVSLYWYRQALGQGPEFLTYFNYEAQQDKSGLPNDRFSAERPEGSISTLTIQRTEQRDSAMYRCASSLPITGPNTDTQYFGPGTRLTVL.

In regard to this clone: Read coverage stops 3 residues before the CDR3 terminus; the germline J gene supplies the remainder. V usage is TRBV14 and J usage is TRBJ2-7, with 9 positions matching TRBD1. The ends lost 2 bases at V and 5 bases at J; junction bases unmatched: 4. The germline gives CDR1 SGHDN, CDR2 FVKESK. This CDR3 region has 14 residues. The CDR3 DNA, read in part, is TGTGCCAGCAGCCAATGGACAGGGGCTGACGAG. Protein: CASSQWTGADE. The full CDR3 protein is CASSQWTGADEQYF.

Comments on this clone: From the germline J gene comes the end of the CDR3, since the read stops 3 residues before it. This chain links TRBV10-3 with TRBJ1-1, with TRBD1 matching 9 bases. Per germline, CDR1 ENHRY and CDR2 SYGVKD. This CDR3 is built from 15 residues. V shed 6 bases, J shed 3 bases, and the junction held 8 bases outside the gene matches. CDR3 bases read: TGTGCCATCAGCGAAGGTAGGACAGGGGACACTGAA. Its translation is CAISEGRTGDTE. The entire CDR3 reads CAISEGRTGDTEAFF.

On this clone itself: The read terminates 3 residues before the CDR3 end, so the remaining end is supplied by the germline J gene. The V gene is TRBV11-2, the J gene TRBJ1-5, with D perhaps matching TRBD1 (5 bases). The germline V gene encodes CDR1 SGHAT and CDR2 FQNNGV. The CDR3 length is 15 residues. V dropped 3 bases and J dropped 3 bases, with 12 bases sitting between them. CDR3 DNA, as far as it was read: TGTGCCAGCAGCTTGGGGCCAGGGATCAATCAGCCC. The encoded protein is CASSLGPGINQP. The whole CDR3 sequence is CASSLGPGINQPQHF.

In regard to this clone: The read finishes 3 residues shy of the CDR3 end, and the germline J gene is used to complete it. The chain combines TRBV19 with TRBJ2-1; 7 nucleotides line up with TRBD2. The V gene end was trimmed by 4 bases and the J gene end by 0 bases; junction bases not matched to a gene: 9. CDR1 is LNHDA and CDR2 is SQIVND in the germline V gene (reference sequence). The CDR3 loop spans 17 amino acids. CDR3 loop: CASSNPKTSVSYNEQFF. The covered CDR3 bases are TGTGCCAGTAGTAACCCCAAAACTAGCGTCTCCTACAATGAG.

With regard to this clone: Sequencing ends 3 residues short of the CDR3 end; the germline J gene provides the rest. V gene TRBV4-1 combines with J gene TRBJ2-1; 9 bases agree with TRBD1. Germline V lookup: CDR1 MGHRA, CDR2 YSYEKL. The V segment lost 1 base and the J segment 3 bases; nucleotides outside the gene matches: 4. CDR3 length: 16 amino acids. The sequenced CDR3 bases are TGCGCCAGCAGCCAAGGAAGGACAGGGGTCTACAATGAG. Its translation: CASSQGRTGVYNE. Given in full, the CDR3 is CASSQGRTGVYNEQFF.

For this clone: The read gets to within 3 residues of the CDR3 end, and the germline J gene fills in the rest. The chain employs TRBV6-1 and TRBJ1-5; tentative D call: TRBD1 (6 bases). Germline CDR1 reads MNHNS; CDR2 reads SASEGT. The CDR3 is 13 amino acids. The V end lost 4 bases, the J end lost 6 bases, and 10 bases lay between the germline ends. The CDR3 region is CASSGAGVQPQHF. CDR3 DNA (partial): TGTGCCAGCAGTGGGGCAGGGGTTCAGCCC.

As concerns this clone: The CDR3 goes on 3 residues after the read ends, and that part is filled in from the germline J gene. The chain links TRBV5-1 to TRBJ1-2; D possibly corresponds to TRBD1 (6 bases). Germline loops: CDR1 SGHRS, CDR2 YFSETQ. V was cut by 0 bases and J by 6 bases, with 12 bases left in between. This CDR3 has 14 residues. Partial CDR3 DNA: TGCGCCAGCAGCTTGGGAGCGGGGGCGGATGGC. Translated, it gives CASSLGAGADG. The complete CDR3 reads CASSLGAGADGYTF.

Of note for this clone: The DNA ends 3 residues before the CDR3 does, and the rest of the CDR3 is filled in from the germline J gene. The chain links TRBV19 to TRBJ2-3; TRBD2 aligns across 16 bases. CDR3 size: 17 residues. V dropped 8 bases and J dropped 3; count of bases not matched to a gene: 8. Germline V CDR1 and CDR2: LNHDA, SQIVND (reference sequence). The CDR3 sequence is CASGGLAGGPGTDTQYF. The sequenced part of the CDR3 DNA is TGTGCCAGTGGGGGACTAGCGGGGGGGCCGGGGACAGATACG.

As to this clone: The read ends 3 residues shy of where the CDR3 ends; the end is completed using the germline J gene. The chain recombines TRBV19 with TRBJ1-2; 7 bases are a match to TRBD1. This CDR3 is 16 amino acids long. Trimming at V came to 0 bases and at J to 2 bases, leaving 6 bases not matched to a gene. Germline V gene lookup returns CDR1 LNHDA and CDR2 SQIVND (reference sequence). CDR3 bases read: TGTGCCAGTAGTATAGACCCGACAGGGAGGAACTATGGC. Translated, it gives CASSIDPTGRNYG. The full CDR3 reads CASSIDPTGRNYGYTF.

With respect to this clone: Read data end 3 residues before the CDR3 end; the end is taken from the germline J gene. The rearrangement uses TRBV6-4 and TRBJ1-6, with D possibly being TRBD1 (6 bases). The CDR3 consists of 13 residues. Per the germline V gene, CDR1 is MRHNA and CDR2 is SNTAGT. Trimming removed 7 bases from V and 9 bases from J, with 13 bases in between. Partial CDR3 DNA: TGTGCCAGCACCGGACAGCCCGGTTCACCC. Protein sequence: CASTGQPGSP. The CDR3 reads in full as CASTGQPGSPLHF.

Remarks on this clone: The read falls 3 residues short of the CDR3 end, and the missing part is taken from the germline J gene. The chain recombines TRBV19 with TRBJ2-7; possible D gene TRBD1, 5 bases. The length of the CDR3 is 14 residues. Germline assignment: CDR1 LNHDA and CDR2 SQIVND (reference sequence). With 1 base removed from V and 2 bases from J, the gap between germline ends came to 9 bases. CDR3 residues: CASSIVDSTYEQYF. The part of the CDR3 DNA that was read is TGTGCCAGTAGTATAGTTGACAGCACCTACGAG.

A word on this clone: The read gets to within 3 residues of the CDR3 end, and the germline J gene fills in the rest. The rearrangement joins TRBV5-1 to TRBJ2-1; 7 bases map to TRBD1. The junction had 6 bases not matched to a gene; V was cut back by 4 bases and J by 5 bases. Germline V gives CDR1 SGHRS, CDR2 YFSETQ. The CDR3 is made up of 14 amino acids. CDR3 bases read: TGCGCCAGCAGCCTTAGGGGGCTGGACAATGAG. As protein: CASSLRGLDNE. The full-length CDR3 reads as CASSLRGLDNEQFF.

Notes on this clone: From the germline J gene comes the end of the CDR3, since the read stops 3 residues before it. The chain employs TRBV7-2 and TRBJ2-1; 7 nucleotides match TRBD2. The CDR3 is 15 amino acids. The germline V gene has CDR1 SGHTA and CDR2 FQGNSA. Trimming removed 1 base from V and 8 bases from J; junction bases left unmatched: 8. The CDR3 bases that were read are TGTGCCAGCAGCTTAGGATCTAGCGGTGGGGATGAG. It is translated as CASSLGSSGGDE. The CDR3 in its entirety is CASSLGSSGGDEQFF.

A remark on this clone: The read halts 3 residues ahead of the CDR3 end, with the missing end drawn from the germline J gene. The chain uses TRBV19 and TRBJ2-1; 7 bases are a match to TRBD2. The CDR3 sequence is 14 residues long. The V gene's germline CDR1 is LNHDA and CDR2 SQIVND (reference sequence). The ends lost 5 bases at V and 6 bases at J; junction bases unmatched: 7. CDR3 bases read: TGTGCCAGTAGTTTGGCTAGCGGTCTCAATGAG. Translated, it gives CASSLASGLNE. From start to end, the CDR3 is CASSLASGLNEQFF.

Turning to this clone: The CDR3 end is not reached by the read, which stops 3 residues before it; the germline J gene fills it in. V usage is TRBV28 and J usage is TRBJ1-6, with D tentatively TRBD1 (6 bases). Germline V gene sequence: CDR1 MDHEN, CDR2 SYDVKM. CDR3 length: 15 amino acids. Trimming pared 3 bases from V and 4 bases from J, leaving 10 bases between. CDR3 in amino acids: CASSFTGSYNSPLHF. The DNA read from the CDR3 is TGTGCCAGCAGTTTCACAGGGAGTTATAATTCACCC.

As concerns this clone: The CDR3 end falls 3 residues outside the read, so it is completed with the germline J gene. The rearrangement joins TRBV2 to TRBJ2-7; 7 positions agree with TRBD1. The junction had 13 bases not matched to a gene; V was cut back by 8 bases and J by 6 bases. This CDR3 is 14 amino acids long. CDR1 is SNHLY, CDR2 FYNNEI, per germline. The CDR3 spells CASVSYRQGSEQYF. The covered CDR3 bases are TGTGCCAGCGTATCGTACCGACAGGGTTCCGAG. The variable domain in full, with the rest retrieved from reference TRBV2 and TRBJ2-7, is EPEVTQTPSHQVTQMGQEVILRCVPISNHLYFYWYRQILGQKVEFLVSFYNNEISEKSEIFDDQFSVERPDGSNFTLKIRSTKLEDSAMYFCASVSYRQGSEQYFGPGTRLTVT.

As concerns this clone: Sequencing ends 3 residues short of the CDR3 end; the germline J gene provides the rest. V gene TRBV11-2 combines with J gene TRBJ1-1; 7 nucleotides agree with TRBD1. Germline V gives CDR1 SGHAT, CDR2 FQNNGV. Germline trimming cut 1 base from V and 5 bases from J; bases unmatched to any gene: 1. CDR3 length equals 13 residues. CDR3 bases read: TGTGCCAGCAGCTTAGGACAGGGAACTGAA. Protein sequence: CASSLGQGTE. The complete CDR3 sequence is CASSLGQGTEAFF.